This record covers a single TCR beta chain. The sample is drawn from a study of blood T cell repertoires in COVID-19. At the level of the study: Material from acute and convalescent COVID-19 was sourced from the United States, Italy and Spain. From T cells, B-cell-depleted T cells, or PBMCs came the material, which was cDNA or gDNA.

In the source study's methods: Reference gene primer amplification yielded estimated nucleated cell counts. TCRdb's table, derived via immunoSEQ multiplex PCR, lists solely in-frame clones and lacks some. The DNA was the basis for D and trimming; V, J and clone size are from that table. The table records about 180,000 clones, 80% to 90% of them present only once. Trimming stripped 6 bases from V and 3 bases from J, with 11 bases between. Looked up from germline, CDR1 is MRHNA and CDR2 is SNTAGT. This CDR3 contains 13 residues. The material sequenced was peripheral blood. This chain joins TRBV6-4 and TRBJ1-2; D is perhaps TRBD1 (5 bases). The source of this sequence is a human donor with active or convalescent COVID-19. The donor label of this sample is uncertain. CDR3 sequence reads: CASRRGGDYGYTF. In DNA, the CDR3 is TGTGCCAGCAGACGGGGGGGTGACTATGGCTACACCTTC.